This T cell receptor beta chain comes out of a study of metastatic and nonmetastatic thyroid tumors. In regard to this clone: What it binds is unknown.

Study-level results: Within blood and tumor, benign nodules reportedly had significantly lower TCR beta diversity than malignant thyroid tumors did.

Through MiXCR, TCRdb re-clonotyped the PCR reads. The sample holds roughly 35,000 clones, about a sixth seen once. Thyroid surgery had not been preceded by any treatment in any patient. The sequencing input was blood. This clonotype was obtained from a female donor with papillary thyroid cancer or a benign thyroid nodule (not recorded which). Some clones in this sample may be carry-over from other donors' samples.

Here the CDR3 reads CASSLSPSSYEQYF. The CDR3 DNA follows: TGTGCCAGCAGCTTAAGTCCTTCCTCCTACGAGCAGTACTTC. The chain is built from TRBV11-3 and TRBJ2-7; D is undetermined. Germline V CDR1 and CDR2: SGHNT, YENEEA. This CDR3 contains 14 residues. Trimming removed 2 bases from V and 0 bases from J, with 8 bases in between.